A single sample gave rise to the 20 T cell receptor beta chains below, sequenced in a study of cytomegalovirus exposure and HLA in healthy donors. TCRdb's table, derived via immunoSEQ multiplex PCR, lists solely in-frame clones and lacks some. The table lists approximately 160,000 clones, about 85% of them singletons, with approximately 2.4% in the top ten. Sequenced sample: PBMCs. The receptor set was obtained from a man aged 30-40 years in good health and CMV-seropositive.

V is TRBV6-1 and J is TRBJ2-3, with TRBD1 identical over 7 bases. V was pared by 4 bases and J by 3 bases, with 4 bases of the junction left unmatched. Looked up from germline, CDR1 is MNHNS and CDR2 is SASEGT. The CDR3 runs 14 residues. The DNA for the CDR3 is TGTGCCAGCAGTGTGGCGACAGGGACAGATACGCAGTATTTT. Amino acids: CASSVATGTDTQYF.

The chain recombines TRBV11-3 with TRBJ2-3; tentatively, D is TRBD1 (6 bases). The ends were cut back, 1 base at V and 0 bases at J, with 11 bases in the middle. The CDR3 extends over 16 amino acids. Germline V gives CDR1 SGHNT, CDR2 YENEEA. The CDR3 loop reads CASSLGSDRSTDTQYF. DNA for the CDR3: TGTGCCAGCAGCTTAGGATCTGACAGGAGCACAGATACGCAGTATTTT.

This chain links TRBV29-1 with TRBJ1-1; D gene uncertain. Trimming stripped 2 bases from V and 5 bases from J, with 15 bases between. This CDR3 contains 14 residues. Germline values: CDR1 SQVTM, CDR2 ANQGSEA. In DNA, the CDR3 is TGCAGCGTTGAAAGGAGGAGGCTCGAGACTGAAGCTTTCTTT. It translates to CSVERRRLETEAFF.

This CDR3 is CASSHLSGTRRDTQYF. In nucleotides, the CDR3 is TGCGCCAGCAGCCATCTATCCGGGACTAGAAGAGATACGCAGTATTTT. The chain employs TRBV4-3 and TRBJ2-3, with TRBD2 matching over 8 bases. The germline gives CDR1 LGHNA, CDR2 YSLEER. The CDR3 consists of 16 residues. J was trimmed by 5 bases and V by 3 bases; bases with no gene match: 10.

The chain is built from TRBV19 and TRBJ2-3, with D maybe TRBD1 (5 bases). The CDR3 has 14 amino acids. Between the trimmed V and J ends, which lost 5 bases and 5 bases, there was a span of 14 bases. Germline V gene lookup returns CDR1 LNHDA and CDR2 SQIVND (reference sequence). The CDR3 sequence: CASSPQLQEDTQYF. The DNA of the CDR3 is TGTGCCAGTAGTCCCCAATTACAGGAAGATACGCAGTATTTT.

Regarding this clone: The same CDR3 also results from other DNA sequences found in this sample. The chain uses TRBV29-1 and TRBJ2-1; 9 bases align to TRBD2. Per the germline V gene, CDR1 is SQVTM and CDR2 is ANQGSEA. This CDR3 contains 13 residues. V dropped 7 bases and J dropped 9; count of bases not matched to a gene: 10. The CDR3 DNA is TGCAGCGCTGCGGGCGGGGGGGAGGGTGAGCAGTTCTTC. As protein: CSAAGGGEGEQFF.

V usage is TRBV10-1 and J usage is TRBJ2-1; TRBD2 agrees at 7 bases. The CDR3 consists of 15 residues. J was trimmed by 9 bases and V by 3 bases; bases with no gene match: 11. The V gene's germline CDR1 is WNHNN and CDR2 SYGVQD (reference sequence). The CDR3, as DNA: TGCGCCAGCAGTGACAAGTCAAATGGCGGGGGTGAGCAGTTCTTC. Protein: CASSDKSNGGGEQFF.

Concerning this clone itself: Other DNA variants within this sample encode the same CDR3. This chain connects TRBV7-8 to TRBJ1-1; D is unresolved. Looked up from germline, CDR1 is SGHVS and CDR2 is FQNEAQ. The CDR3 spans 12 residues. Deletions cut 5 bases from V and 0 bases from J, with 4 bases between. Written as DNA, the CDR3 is TGTGCCAGCAGCCTAATGAACACTGAAGCTTTCTTT. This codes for CASSLMNTEAFF.

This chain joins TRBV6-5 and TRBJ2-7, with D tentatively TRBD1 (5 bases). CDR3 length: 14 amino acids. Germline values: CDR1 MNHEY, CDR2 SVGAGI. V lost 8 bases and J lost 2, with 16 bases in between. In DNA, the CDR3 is TGTGCCAGCCGAGACTCCCAGGGCGCCTACGAGCAGTACTTC. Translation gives CASRDSQGAYEQYF.

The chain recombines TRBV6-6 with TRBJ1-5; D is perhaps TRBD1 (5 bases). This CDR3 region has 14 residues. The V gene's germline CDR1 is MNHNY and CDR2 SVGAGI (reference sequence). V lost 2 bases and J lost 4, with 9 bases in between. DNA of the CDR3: TGTGCCAGCAGTTACCGCGGGGGAAATCAGCCCCAGCATTTT. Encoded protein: CASSYRGGNQPQHF.

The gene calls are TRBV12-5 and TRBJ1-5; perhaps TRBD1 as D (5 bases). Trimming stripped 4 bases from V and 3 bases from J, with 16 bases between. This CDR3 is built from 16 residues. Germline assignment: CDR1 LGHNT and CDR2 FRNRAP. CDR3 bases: TGTGCTAGTGGTTCTGGGGCTAAAGGCCCCAATCAGCCCCAGCATTTT. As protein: CASGSGAKGPNQPQHF.

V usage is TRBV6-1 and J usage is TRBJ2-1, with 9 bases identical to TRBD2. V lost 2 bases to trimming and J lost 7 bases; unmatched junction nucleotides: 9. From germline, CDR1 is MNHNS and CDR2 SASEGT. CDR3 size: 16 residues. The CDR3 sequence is CASSENLAGDRNEQFF. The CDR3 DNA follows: TGTGCCAGCAGTGAAAATTTAGCGGGGGACCGGAATGAGCAGTTCTTC.

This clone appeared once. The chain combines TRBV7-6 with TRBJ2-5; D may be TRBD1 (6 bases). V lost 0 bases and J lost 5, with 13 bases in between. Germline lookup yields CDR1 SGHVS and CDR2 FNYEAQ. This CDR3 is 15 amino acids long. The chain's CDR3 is CASSLASAGAETQYF. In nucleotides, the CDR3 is TGTGCCAGCAGCTTAGCATCGGCAGGGGCGGAGACCCAGTACTTC.

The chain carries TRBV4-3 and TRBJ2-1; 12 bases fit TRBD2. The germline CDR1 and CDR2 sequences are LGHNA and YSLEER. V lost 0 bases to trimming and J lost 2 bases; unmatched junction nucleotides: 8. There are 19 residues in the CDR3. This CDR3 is CASSQDKLTSGGPYNEQFF. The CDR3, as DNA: TGCGCCAGCAGCCAAGATAAGCTTACTAGCGGGGGGCCCTACAATGAGCAGTTCTTC.

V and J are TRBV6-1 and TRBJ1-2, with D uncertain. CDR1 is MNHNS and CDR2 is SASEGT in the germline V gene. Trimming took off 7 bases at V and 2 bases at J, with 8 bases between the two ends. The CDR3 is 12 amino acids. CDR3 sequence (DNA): TGTGCCAGCACGAGGGTAAACTATGGCTACACCTTC. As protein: CASTRVNYGYTF.

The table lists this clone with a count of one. The CDR3 loop reads CASSPRWSSGNTIYF. DNA of the CDR3: TGTGCCAGCAGCCCACGATGGAGCTCTGGAAACACCATATATTTT. The rearrangement joins TRBV6-5 to TRBJ1-3; the D is unclear. Per the germline V gene, CDR1 is MNHEY and CDR2 is SVGAGI. The CDR3 loop spans 15 amino acids. Between the trimmed V and J ends, which lost 6 bases and 0 bases, there was a span of 12 bases.

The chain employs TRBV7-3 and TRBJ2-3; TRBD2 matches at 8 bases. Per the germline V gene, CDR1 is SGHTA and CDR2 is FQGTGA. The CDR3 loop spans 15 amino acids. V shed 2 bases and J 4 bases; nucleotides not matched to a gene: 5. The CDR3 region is CASSLYGGASDTQYF. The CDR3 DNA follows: TGTGCCAGCAGCTTATACGGGGGGGCGTCAGATACGCAGTATTTT.

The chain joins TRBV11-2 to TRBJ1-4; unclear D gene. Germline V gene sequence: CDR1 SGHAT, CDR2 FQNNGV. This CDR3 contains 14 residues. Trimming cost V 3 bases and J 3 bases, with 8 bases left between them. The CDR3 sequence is CASSFTRANEKLFF. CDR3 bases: TGTGCCAGCAGCTTTACTCGGGCTAATGAAAAACTGTTTTTT.

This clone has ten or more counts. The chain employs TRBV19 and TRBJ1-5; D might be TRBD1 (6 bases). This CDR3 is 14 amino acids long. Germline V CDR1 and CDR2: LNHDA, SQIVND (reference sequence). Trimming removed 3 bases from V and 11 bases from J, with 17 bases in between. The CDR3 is CASSIGTGSVSQHF. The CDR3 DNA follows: TGTGCCAGTAGTATTGGTACAGGGAGTGTGTCCCAGCATTTT.

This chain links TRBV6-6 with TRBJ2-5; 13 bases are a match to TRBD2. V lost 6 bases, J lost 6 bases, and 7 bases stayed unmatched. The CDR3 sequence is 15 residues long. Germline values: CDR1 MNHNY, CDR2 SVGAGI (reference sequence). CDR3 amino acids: CASSSGTSGVQTQYF. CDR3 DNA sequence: TGTGCCAGCAGCTCAGGGACTAGCGGGGTACAGACCCAGTACTTC.